These T cell receptor beta chains were read from a single sample in a study of CD8+ T cells in alopecia areata. Only in-frame clones appear in the TCRdb table, and some are missing; sequencing was by immunoSEQ multiplex PCR. The repertoire has fewer than 150,000 clones, around three fifths of them found once; the top ten carry approximately 3.6%. Sequencing used CD4+ T cells sorted from blood, obtained at week 24, from a patient treated with tofacitinib. These receptors were collected from a human donor with alopecia areata. The CDR3 runs from the conserved cysteine through the conserved F or W. The order of the fields is J gene, D gene, V gene, clone size, CDR3 protein, CDR3 DNA. D genes are given only for firm matches. Only part of the rows carry a size: once, few, many, or a class if the clone is expanded.

J gene: TRBJ2-2; D gene: -; V gene: TRBV4-3; clone size: few; CDR3 protein: CASSQAGGEIGGELFF; CDR3 DNA: TGCGCCAGCAGCCAAGCTGGGGGAGAGATAGGCGGGGAGCTGTTTTTT
J gene: TRBJ1-5; D gene: -; V gene: TRBV4-2; clone size: -; CDR3 protein: CASSQVRAQRNQPQHF; CDR3 DNA: TGTGCCAGCAGCCAAGTAAGAGCACAGAGGAATCAGCCCCAGCATTTT
J gene: TRBJ1-2; D gene: TRBD1; V gene: TRBV9; clone size: -; CDR3 protein: CASSAGQGLGYGYTF; CDR3 DNA: TGTGCCAGCAGCGCGGGACAGGGACTAGGCTATGGCTACACCTTC
J gene: TRBJ2-5; D gene: TRBD2; V gene: TRBV10-3; clone size: few; CDR3 protein: CAIRAGPEETQYF; CDR3 DNA: TGTGCCATCAGAGCGGGGCCGGAAGAGACCCAGTACTTC
J gene: TRBJ2-5; D gene: TRBD2; V gene: TRBV27; clone size: -; CDR3 protein: CASSSGVGLRETQYF; CDR3 DNA: TGTGCCAGCAGTAGCGGGGTGGGACTTCGGGAGACCCAGTACTTC
J gene: TRBJ1-1; D gene: -; V gene: TRBV5-6; clone size: -; CDR3 protein: CASSWRGPEAFF; CDR3 DNA: TGTGCCAGCAGCTGGAGGGGACCTGAAGCTTTCTTT
J gene: TRBJ1-2; D gene: -; V gene: TRBV30; clone size: -; CDR3 protein: CASYGYTF; CDR3 DNA: TGTGCCTCCTATGGCTACACCTTC
J gene: TRBJ1-5; D gene: -; V gene: TRBV5-1; clone size: -; CDR3 protein: CASSLWKRENQPQHF; CDR3 DNA: TGCGCCAGCAGCTTGTGGAAGCGGGAGAATCAGCCCCAGCATTTT
J gene: TRBJ2-1; D gene: TRBD2; V gene: TRBV30; clone size: -; CDR3 protein: CAWSGTSGVPSYNEQFF; CDR3 DNA: TGTGCCTGGAGTGGAACTAGCGGGGTTCCTTCCTACAATGAGCAGTTCTTC
J gene: TRBJ2-7; D gene: -; V gene: TRBV29-1; clone size: -; CDR3 protein: CSVATRSSYEQYF; CDR3 DNA: TGCAGCGTTGCGACCCGTAGCTCCTACGAGCAGTACTTC
J gene: TRBJ1-1; D gene: -; V gene: TRBV5-1; clone size: -; CDR3 protein: CASSPQSMNTEAFF; CDR3 DNA: TGCGCCAGCAGCCCCCAGAGCATGAACACTGAAGCTTTCTTT
J gene: TRBJ1-4; D gene: -; V gene: TRBV4-2; clone size: few; CDR3 protein: CASSQGGSTNEKLFF; CDR3 DNA: TGTGCCAGCAGCCAAGGGGGATCAACTAATGAAAAACTGTTTTTT
J gene: TRBJ1-2; D gene: -; V gene: TRBV7-9; clone size: -; CDR3 protein: CASSRGGGSYGYTF; CDR3 DNA: TGTGCCAGCAGTCGAGGAGGGGGTTCCTATGGCTACACCTTC
J gene: TRBJ1-2; D gene: -; V gene: TRBV25-1; clone size: -; CDR3 protein: CASSEEGYAYGYTF; CDR3 DNA: TGTGCCAGCAGTGAGGAGGGTTATGCCTATGGCTACACCTTC
J gene: TRBJ2-1; D gene: -; V gene: TRBV15; clone size: -; CDR3 protein: CATSMGLDGQFF; CDR3 DNA: TGTGCCACCAGCATGGGGCTGGATGGGCAGTTCTTC
J gene: TRBJ2-5; D gene: -; V gene: TRBV5-1; clone size: -; CDR3 protein: CASSIGAEETQYF; CDR3 DNA: TGCGCCAGCAGCATCGGTGCGGAGGAGACCCAGTACTTC
J gene: TRBJ2-1; D gene: TRBD1; V gene: TRBV5-4; clone size: -; CDR3 protein: CASSPGQGEQFF; CDR3 DNA: TGTGCCAGCAGCCCCGGACAGGGTGAGCAGTTCTTC
J gene: TRBJ2-7; D gene: TRBD1; V gene: TRBV14; clone size: -; CDR3 protein: CASSRRTGESYEQYF; CDR3 DNA: TGTGCCAGCAGCCGACGTACAGGGGAGTCCTACGAGCAGTACTTC
J gene: TRBJ2-7; D gene: TRBD1; V gene: TRBV5-1; clone size: few; CDR3 protein: CASSLGAGTADEQYF; CDR3 DNA: TGCGCCAGCAGCTTAGGGGCTGGGACAGCTGACGAGCAGTACTTC
J gene: TRBJ2-7; D gene: TRBD1; V gene: TRBV19; clone size: few; CDR3 protein: CASSARTGGPYEQYF; CDR3 DNA: TGTGCCAGTAGTGCGCGGACAGGGGGGCCCTACGAGCAGTACTTC
J gene: TRBJ2-1; D gene: -; V gene: TRBV9; clone size: -; CDR3 protein: CASSVSGFNNEQFF; CDR3 DNA: TGTGCCAGCAGCGTCTCAGGGTTCAACAATGAGCAGTTCTTC
J gene: TRBJ1-6; D gene: -; V gene: TRBV2; clone size: -; CDR3 protein: CGSGQNNSPLHF; CDR3 DNA: TGTGGATCCGGGCAAAATAATTCACCCCTCCACTTT
J gene: TRBJ1-2; D gene: TRBD1; V gene: TRBV28; clone size: few; CDR3 protein: CASRSTGGWGYTF; CDR3 DNA: TGTGCCAGCAGGTCGACAGGGGGCTGGGGCTACACCTTC
J gene: TRBJ1-1; D gene: -; V gene: TRBV6-5; clone size: once; CDR3 protein: CASSYDRSNTEAFF; CDR3 DNA: TGTGCCAGCAGTTACGACAGATCAAACACTGAAGCTTTCTTT
J gene: TRBJ2-2; D gene: TRBD2; V gene: TRBV7-8; clone size: few; CDR3 protein: CASREGLAGNTGELFF; CDR3 DNA: TGTGCCAGCAGAGAAGGACTAGCGGGGAACACCGGGGAGCTGTTTTTT
J gene: TRBJ1-2; D gene: TRBD1; V gene: TRBV9; clone size: -; CDR3 protein: CASSDRDRGDYGYTF; CDR3 DNA: TGTGCCAGCAGCGACCGGGACAGGGGTGACTATGGCTACACCTTC
J gene: TRBJ2-5; D gene: -; V gene: TRBV5-1; clone size: -; CDR3 protein: CASSLAMAGETQYF; CDR3 DNA: TGCGCCAGCAGCTTGGCTATGGCCGGGGAGACCCAGTACTTC
J gene: TRBJ1-5; D gene: -; V gene: TRBV4-1; clone size: few; CDR3 protein: CASSQDVGFNQPQHF; CDR3 DNA: TGCGCCAGCAGCCAAGATGTGGGGTTCAATCAGCCCCAGCATTTT
J gene: TRBJ2-3; D gene: TRBD1; V gene: TRBV30; clone size: -; CDR3 protein: CAWSTGGSTDTQYF; CDR3 DNA: TGTGCCTGGAGTACAGGGGGCAGCACAGATACGCAGTATTTT
J gene: TRBJ1-5; D gene: -; V gene: TRBV30; clone size: -; CDR3 protein: CAWSSGANQPQHF; CDR3 DNA: TGTGCCTGGAGTTCAGGGGCCAATCAGCCCCAGCATTTT
J gene: TRBJ2-7; D gene: TRBD2; V gene: TRBV6-5; clone size: few; CDR3 protein: CASRSRGGSHEQYF; CDR3 DNA: TGTGCCAGCAGGTCTCGCGGGGGGAGCCACGAGCAGTACTTC
J gene: TRBJ2-4; D gene: TRBD2; V gene: TRBV4-2; clone size: -; CDR3 protein: CASSQGGGAKNIQYF; CDR3 DNA: TGTGCCAGCAGCCAAGGCGGGGGGGCCAAAAACATTCAGTACTTC
J gene: TRBJ1-1; D gene: -; V gene: TRBV29-1; clone size: few; CDR3 protein: CSVAVTSDTEAFF; CDR3 DNA: TGCAGCGTTGCGGTAACGAGTGACACTGAAGCTTTCTTT
J gene: TRBJ2-7; D gene: -; V gene: TRBV23-1; clone size: many; CDR3 protein: CASSQARRREGYEQYF; CDR3 DNA: TGCGCCAGCAGTCAAGCCAGGCGCAGGGAAGGATACGAGCAGTACTTC
J gene: TRBJ1-6; D gene: -; V gene: TRBV4-3; clone size: -; CDR3 protein: CASSRGFLVGSPLHF; CDR3 DNA: TGCGCCAGCAGTAGGGGATTTTTGGTTGGTTCACCCCTCCACTTT
J gene: TRBJ2-3; D gene: TRBD2; V gene: TRBV15; clone size: -; CDR3 protein: CATSRDSGGGADTQYF; CDR3 DNA: TGTGCCACCAGCAGAGATTCGGGAGGGGGGGCCGATACGCAGTATTTT
J gene: TRBJ2-5; D gene: TRBD1; V gene: TRBV5-1; clone size: -; CDR3 protein: CASSSGQGVETQYF; CDR3 DNA: TGCGCCAGCAGCTCGGGACAGGGAGTAGAGACCCAGTACTTC
J gene: TRBJ2-3; D gene: -; V gene: TRBV7-9; clone size: few; CDR3 protein: CASSFTVATDTQYF; CDR3 DNA: TGTGCCAGCAGCTTCACAGTGGCCACAGATACGCAGTATTTT
J gene: TRBJ2-5; D gene: -; V gene: TRBV29-1; clone size: -; CDR3 protein: CSVVLAGQETQYF; CDR3 DNA: TGCAGCGTTGTCTTAGCCGGCCAAGAGACCCAGTACTTC
J gene: TRBJ1-1; D gene: -; V gene: TRBV10-3; clone size: few; CDR3 protein: CAISPTATGEAFF; CDR3 DNA: TGTGCCATCAGCCCTACAGCGACTGGCGAAGCTTTCTTT
J gene: TRBJ2-5; D gene: -; V gene: TRBV6-5; clone size: -; CDR3 protein: CASSYRVQETQYF; CDR3 DNA: TGTGCCAGCAGCTACAGGGTTCAAGAGACCCAGTACTTC
J gene: TRBJ2-6; D gene: -; V gene: TRBV6-6; clone size: -; CDR3 protein: CASTSQGDIGNVLTF; CDR3 DNA: TGTGCCAGCACCTCCCAAGGGGACATAGGGAACGTCCTGACTTTC
J gene: TRBJ1-1; D gene: -; V gene: TRBV27; clone size: -; CDR3 protein: CASSSRRTEAFF; CDR3 DNA: TGTGCCAGCAGTTCTCGGCGCACTGAAGCTTTCTTT
J gene: TRBJ1-5; D gene: TRBD1; V gene: TRBV4-1; clone size: -; CDR3 protein: CASSQWDRGPQPQHF; CDR3 DNA: TGCGCCAGCAGCCAATGGGACAGGGGACCTCAGCCCCAGCATTTT
J gene: TRBJ1-2; D gene: TRBD1; V gene: TRBV27; clone size: -; CDR3 protein: CASRPRTGKRMSYTF; CDR3 DNA: TGTGCCAGCAGACCTAGGACAGGGAAAAGGATGAGCTACACCTTC
J gene: TRBJ1-1; D gene: -; V gene: TRBV2; clone size: -; CDR3 protein: CASNLDGEAFF; CDR3 DNA: TGTGCCAGCAATTTGGACGGTGAAGCTTTCTTT